This TCR beta chain was recorded in a study of T-cell reconstitution after alpha-beta-depleted transplantation in children. Findings and limits, study-wide: Several hundred expanded graft clones reportedly gave rise to the alpha-beta T cells present about two months after transplant. At day 60, the high TCRbeta diversity found in some patients originated from recipient T cells and thymic progenitors that had survived. It was newly produced T cells that mostly accounted for T-cell counts and diversity one year after transplant.

Germline-derived CDR1 and CDR2 are SGHDN and FVKESK. The CDR3 contains 15 residues. Worth noting for this clonotype: What it binds is unknown. With a much larger clone just one base away, this may be a read error.

Unique molecular identifiers were incorporated when the TCRbeta library was constructed. TCRdb passed the PCR reads through MiXCR, listing each CDR3 protein once. The profile covers 250,000 to 300,000 distinct CDR3 sequences, with 10% appearing a single time and 7.5% taken by the ten largest. Sequencing used PBMCs, obtained before TCRalphabeta/CD19-depleted stem cell transplant. The genes are TRBV14 and TRBJ2-1; D perhaps matches TRBD2 (6 bases). This clonotype was obtained from a boy younger than two with acute myeloid leukemia, due to receive a stem cell transplant. CDR3 in DNA: TGTGCCAGCAGCCAACTTCGGGACTCCTACAATGACCAGTTCTTC. Translated, it gives CASSQLRDSYNDQFF.